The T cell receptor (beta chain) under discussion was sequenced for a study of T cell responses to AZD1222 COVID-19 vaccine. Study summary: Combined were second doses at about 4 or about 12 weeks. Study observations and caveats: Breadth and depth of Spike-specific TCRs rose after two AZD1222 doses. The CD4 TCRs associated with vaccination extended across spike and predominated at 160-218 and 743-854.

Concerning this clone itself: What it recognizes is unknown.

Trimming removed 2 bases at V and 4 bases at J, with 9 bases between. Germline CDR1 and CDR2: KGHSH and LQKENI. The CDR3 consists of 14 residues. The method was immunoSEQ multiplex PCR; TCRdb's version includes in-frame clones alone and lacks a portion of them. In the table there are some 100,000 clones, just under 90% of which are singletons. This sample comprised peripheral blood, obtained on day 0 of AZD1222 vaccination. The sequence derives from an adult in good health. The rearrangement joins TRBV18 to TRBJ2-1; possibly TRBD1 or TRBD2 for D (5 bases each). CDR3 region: CASSPGEGYNEQFF. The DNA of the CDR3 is TGTGCCAGCTCACCAGGAGAGGGGTACAATGAGCAGTTCTTC.